The 29 T cell receptor beta chains listed next were all sequenced from one sample in a study of T cells in Graves' hyperthyroidism and ophthalmopathy. Using RNA transcripts as the source, TCR beta CDR3 regions were amplified. The HTBI primer set was used in a first-round RT-PCR of the TCR CDR3. Each CDR3 protein is one row after TCRdb ran MiXCR on the multiplex PCR reads. The table records 300,000 to 450,000 distinct CDR3 sequences, approximately 15% of them present only once. Sequencing was carried out using blood. The receptors shown here come from a woman aged 25 to 39 with Graves' ophthalmopathy.

The CDR3 DNA sequence: TGTGCCAGCAGCTCAGGGGGGGTCTTTCAGTACTTC. Protein sequence: CASSSGGVFQYF. The chain couples TRBV11-2 to TRBJ2-4; D might be TRBD1 or TRBD2, each matching 7 bases. Looked up from germline, CDR1 is SGHAT and CDR2 is FQNNGV. Trimming pared 4 bases from V and 11 bases from J, leaving 12 bases between. This CDR3 has 12 residues. The variable domain in full, with the rest retrieved from reference TRBV11-2 and TRBJ2-4, is EAGVAQSPRYKIIEKRQSVAFWCNPISGHATLYWYQQILGQGPKLLIQFQNNGVVDDSQLPKDRFSAERLKGVDSTLKIQPAKLEDSAVYLCASSSGGVFQYFGAGTRLSVL.

This clonotype was recorded many times. This chain connects TRBV7-8 to TRBJ2-1, with a tentative D call TRBD1 (6 bases). The germline V and J ends were trimmed by 5 bases and 5 bases, with 16 bases remaining between them. Germline V gives CDR1 SGHVS, CDR2 FQNEAQ. This CDR3 comprises 15 residues. For the CDR3, the DNA is TGTGCCAGCAGCCTACTAGTAGGGGGTAACAATGAGCAGTTCTTC. The encoded protein is CASSLLVGGNNEQFF.

This clonotype has a count of ten or more. The V call is TRBV11-2, the J call TRBJ1-3; weak D call: TRBD1 (6 bases). From germline, CDR1 is SGHAT and CDR2 FQNNGV. Trimming cost V 1 base and J 2 bases, with 9 bases left between them. The CDR3 has 15 residues. CDR3 loop: CASSLGGTPGNTIYF. The CDR3 DNA reads TGTGCCAGCAGCTTAGGTGGGACACCTGGAAACACCATATATTTT.

This clonotype has ten or more counts. The chain's CDR3 is CAWSSPGEAFF. Written as DNA, the CDR3 is TGTGCCTGGAGTTCCCCGGGTGAGGCTTTCTTT. This rearrangement joins TRBV30 to TRBJ1-1; D unclear. The CDR3 runs to 11 residues. The V and J ends lost 2 bases and 11 bases respectively, with 12 bases between them. CDR1 is GTSNPN, CDR2 SVGIG, per germline (reference sequence).

This clonotype was counted many times. This chain uses TRBV5-1 with TRBJ2-1; no reliable D call. Germline loops: CDR1 SGHRS, CDR2 YFSETQ. V shed 2 bases and J shed 6 bases, with 12 bases lying between them. CDR3 length: 14 residues. The CDR3 sequence is CASSFRAKANEQFF. The CDR3, as DNA: TGCGCCAGCAGCTTTCGGGCTAAAGCCAATGAGCAGTTCTTC.

This clonotype was observed many times. This chain joins TRBV20-1 and TRBJ2-1, with 10 bases that match TRBD1. This CDR3 has 16 amino acids. CDR1 is DFQATT and CDR2 is SNEGSKA in the germline V gene (reference sequence). V was pared by 5 bases and J by 0 bases, with 7 bases of the junction left unmatched. The CDR3 coding sequence is TGCAGTGCTGAGACAGGGGGCCCTAGCTCCTACAATGAGCAGTTCTTC. It codes for CSAETGGPSSYNEQFF.

In this sample, this clonotype turned up a few times. The chain couples TRBV6-1 to TRBJ2-3, with 9 nucleotides matching TRBD1. The trim removed 10 bases at V and 3 bases at J, leaving 11 bases unmatched. The CDR3 is 15 amino acids. The germline gives CDR1 MNHNS, CDR2 SASEGT. CDR3 sequence (DNA): TGTGCCACCCCCGGACAGGGGATGCCGACAGATACGCAGTATTTT. It translates to CATPGQGMPTDTQYF.

This clonotype was observed many times. V is TRBV18 and J is TRBJ2-5, with unresolved D. V lost 2 bases and J lost 5, with 18 bases in between. Germline lookup yields CDR1 KGHSH and CDR2 LQKENI. The CDR3 has 16 amino acids. The CDR3 bases are TGTGCCAGCTCACCAAGGAGTGAGCCCTCCGGCGAGACCCAGTACTTC. It specifies CASSPRSEPSGETQYF.

This clonotype was observed at least ten times. The V and J genes are TRBV2 and TRBJ2-3; D is uncertain. Germline V gene data show CDR1 as SNHLY and CDR2 as FYNNEI. CDR3 length: 15 amino acids. The V end was cut by 4 bases, the J end by 2 bases, with 13 bases between. CDR3 DNA: TGTGCCAGCAGTGCGTTGGGTCAAACCACAGATACGCAGTATTTT. It specifies CASSALGQTTDTQYF. Full variable domain (missing parts from reference TRBV2 and TRBJ2-3): EPEVTQTPSHQVTQMGQEVILRCVPISNHLYFYWYRQILGQKVEFLVSFYNNEISEKSEIFDDQFSVERPDGSNFTLKIRSTKLEDSAMYFCASSALGQTTDTQYFGPGTRLTVL.

This clonotype has a handful of counts. The chain carries TRBV6-2 or TRBV6-3 and TRBJ1-2; D gene unclear. Trimming took 0 bases from V and 3 from J, leaving 11 bases between them. CDR3 length: 15 amino acids. Germline CDR1 is MNHEY and CDR2 is SVGEGT. CDR3 in amino acids: CASSYSMGGDYGYTF. For the CDR3, the DNA is TGTGCCAGCAGTTACTCGATGGGCGGGGACTATGGCTACACCTTC.

This clonotype occurred many times. The V gene is TRBV24-1, the J gene TRBJ1-1; no firm D call. CDR1 is KGHDR, CDR2 SFDVKD, per germline. The CDR3 is made up of 13 amino acids. Trimming cost V 4 bases and J 1 base, with 6 bases left between them. CDR3 region: CATSEEENTEAFF. The CDR3 DNA sequence: TGTGCCACCAGTGAGGAGGAGAACACTGAAGCTTTCTTT.

In this sample, this clonotype turned up a few times. The chain has TRBV19 and TRBJ1-5; the D is unclear. Per germline, CDR1 LNHDA and CDR2 SQIVND (reference sequence). The CDR3 spans 16 residues. Deletions cut 5 bases from V and 2 bases from J, with 16 bases between. CDR3 in amino acids: CASSPREAHGNQPQHF. Here the CDR3 DNA reads TGTGCCAGTAGTCCCCGGGAAGCGCATGGCAATCAGCCCCAGCATTTT.

About this clonotype itself: One base away lies a much larger clone, so this may be a sequencing read error. V and J are TRBV7-2 and TRBJ2-1, with D possibly matching TRBD1 (5 bases). From germline, CDR1 is SGHTA and CDR2 FQGNSA. The CDR3 has 12 amino acids. The ends were cut back, 4 bases at V and 8 bases at J, with 9 bases in the middle. The CDR3 DNA sequence: TGTGCCAGCAGCTCGACAGTGGATGAGCAGTTCTTC. The encoded protein is CASSSTVDEQFF.

This clonotype was recorded many times. This chain links TRBV5-1 with TRBJ1-1; D possibly corresponds to TRBD1 (5 bases). The CDR3 is 12 residues long. V lost 1 base and J 10 bases, leaving 11 bases between the germline ends. Germline CDR1 reads SGHRS; CDR2 reads YFSETQ. The CDR3 loop is CASSLSGTVAFF. The DNA for the CDR3 is TGCGCCAGCAGCTTGTCGGGGACGGTAGCTTTCTTT.

This clonotype was detected many times. This chain uses TRBV7-9 with TRBJ1-2; D is possibly TRBD1 (6 bases). The CDR3 is 13 amino acids. In germline, CDR1 is SEHNR, CDR2 FQNEAQ (reference sequence). The V end lost 5 bases, the J end lost 6 bases, and 13 bases lay between the germline ends. Here the CDR3 DNA reads TGTGCCAGCAGCCCGCCTGGGGGGCATGGCTACACCTTC. Its translation: CASSPPGGHGYTF.

This clonotype was seen a few times. The chain recombines TRBV19 with TRBJ2-7; a weak D match, TRBD1 (5 bases). CDR1 and CDR2 (germline): LNHDA, SQIVND (reference sequence). This CDR3 contains 14 residues. Trimming took 3 bases from V and 1 from J, leaving 10 bases between them. The CDR3 DNA follows: TGTGCCAGTAGTATTGTTTCAGGGTCCTACGAGCAGTACTTC. It is translated as CASSIVSGSYEQYF.

The chain joins TRBV4-1 to TRBJ2-7; maybe TRBD2 (6 bases). V dropped 0 bases and J dropped 6 bases, with 9 bases sitting between them. Germline loops: CDR1 MGHRA, CDR2 YSYEKL. The CDR3 totals 13 residues. The CDR3 region has the DNA TGCGCCAGCAGCCAAGAAGCGGGTCGCGAGCAGTACTTC. Its translation is CASSQEAGREQYF.

This clonotype was seen many times. The chain carries TRBV7-2 and TRBJ1-6; D remains unclear. This CDR3 region has 14 residues. Germline CDR1 is SGHTA and CDR2 is FQGNSA. Between the trimmed V and J ends, which lost 5 bases and 6 bases, there was a span of 11 bases. DNA for the CDR3: TGTGCCAGCAGCCAGTATCCCATTAATTCACCCCTCCACTTT. Residues: CASSQYPINSPLHF.

Many counts were recorded for this clonotype. The chain has TRBV28 and TRBJ1-1; tentatively, D is TRBD1 (5 bases). This CDR3 is 15 amino acids long. The germline V gene has CDR1 MDHEN and CDR2 SYDVKM. V lost 1 base, J lost 1 base, and 10 bases lay in between. CDR3 region: CASSLSGTTNTEAFF. Written as DNA, the CDR3 is TGTGCCAGCAGTTTATCCGGGACTACGAACACTGAAGCTTTCTTT.

The chain links TRBV19 to TRBJ1-2; D is ambiguous. The CDR3 runs 13 residues. CDR1 is LNHDA and CDR2 is SQIVND in the germline V gene (reference sequence). V lost 5 bases and J lost 7, with 14 bases in between. The CDR3, as DNA: TGTGCCAGTAGTGACAATTACCGTAGTGGCTACACCTTC. Protein: CASSDNYRSGYTF. Variable domain in full (rest from reference TRBV19 and TRBJ1-2): DGGITQSPKYLFRKEGQNVTLSCEQNLNHDAMYWYRQDPGQGLRLIYYSQIVNDFQKGDIAEGYSVSREKKESFPLTVTSAQKNPTAFYLCASSDNYRSGYTFGSGTRLTVV.

This clonotype was seen repeatedly, ten times or more. This chain joins TRBV3-1 and TRBJ2-1; TRBD1 matches 9 bases. This CDR3 comprises 16 residues. J lost 7 bases, V lost 4 bases, and 11 bases had no gene match. Germline V gene lookup returns CDR1 LGHDT and CDR2 YNNKEL (reference sequence). CDR3 region: CASSLTGGPTGNEQFF. CDR3 in DNA: TGTGCCAGCAGCCTTACAGGGGGCCCTACTGGGAATGAGCAGTTCTTC.

This clonotype showed up many times. The chain combines TRBV12-3 or TRBV12-4 with TRBJ1-6; possibly TRBD1 for D (5 bases). V was shortened by 3 bases and J by 9 bases, with 15 bases between the two germline ends. This CDR3 is built from 15 residues. CDR3 loop: CASSLGVGSSSPLHF. The DNA of the CDR3 is TGTGCCAGCAGTTTGGGGGTAGGATCCAGTTCACCCCTCCACTTT.

This clonotype was seen many times. The chain uses TRBV3-1 and TRBJ1-6, with D perhaps TRBD1 (5 bases). The CDR3 consists of 16 residues. The germline V gene encodes CDR1 LGHDT and CDR2 YNNKEL (reference sequence). Trimming took 0 bases from V and 10 from J, leaving 16 bases between them. In DNA form, the CDR3 reads TGTGCCAGCAGCCAAGATCCAGGGCGACGGGAATCACCCCTCCACTTT. It translates to CASSQDPGRRESPLHF. Drawing the rest from reference TRBV3-1 and TRBJ1-6, the complete variable domain is DTAVSQTPKYLVTQMGNDKSIKCEQNLGHDTMYWYKQDSKKFLKIMFSYNNKELIINETVPNRFSPKSPDKAHLNLHINSLELGDSAVYFCASSQDPGRRESPLHFGNGTRLTVT.

CDR3 amino acids: CASSLGVSGLASYEQYF. For the CDR3, the DNA is TGTGCCAGCAGCTTGGGTGTAAGTGGACTAGCGAGCTACGAGCAGTACTTC. The V and J genes are TRBV5-6 and TRBJ2-7; 9 bases line up with TRBD2. Germline V lookup: CDR1 SGHDT, CDR2 YYEEEE. V lost 0 bases, J lost 3 bases, and 10 bases stayed unmatched. The CDR3 consists of 17 residues. Supplemented by reference TRBV5-6 and TRBJ2-7, the full variable domain reads DAGVTQSPTHLIKTRGQQVTLRCSPKSGHDTVSWYQQALGQGPQFIFQYYEEEERQRGNFPDRFSGHQFPNYSSELNVNALLLGDSALYLCASSLGVSGLASYEQYFGPGTRLTVT.

This clonotype was seen ten or more times. The J gene is TRBJ1-3, the V gene TRBV12-3 or TRBV12-4; D ambiguous. Deletions cut 3 bases from V and 0 bases from J, with 12 bases between. This CDR3 is 16 amino acids long. This chain's CDR3 is CASSFGGPSSGNTIYF. CDR3 coding DNA: TGTGCCAGCAGTTTCGGCGGCCCGAGCTCTGGAAACACCATATATTTT.

A remark on this clonotype: One end of the junction is discordant with germline, which a read error may explain. The V gene is TRBV20-1, the J gene TRBJ2-7; weak D call: TRBD1 (6 bases). Germline V CDR1 and CDR2: DFQATT, SNEGSKA (reference sequence). The CDR3 has 14 residues. CDR3 region: CSAETGKGSDERYF. The CDR3 DNA reads TGCAGTGCCGAAACAGGGAAGGGGTCTGACGAGCGGTACTTC.

This clonotype was seen many times. The gene calls are TRBV5-6 and TRBJ2-7; D gene ambiguous. Germline CDR1 and CDR2: SGHDT and YYEEEE. This CDR3 region has 12 residues. With 0 bases removed from V and 2 bases from J, the gap between germline ends came to 3 bases. CDR3 loop: CASSLAAYEQYF. CDR3 in DNA: TGTGCCAGCAGCTTGGCGGCCTACGAGCAGTACTTC.

Ten or more counts support this clonotype. The chain recombines TRBV7-9 with TRBJ1-2, with D hard to call. V was shortened by 5 bases and J by 0 bases, with 13 bases between the two germline ends. The CDR3 has 15 amino acids. Germline V CDR1 and CDR2: SEHNR, FQNEAQ (reference sequence). The CDR3 is CASSDVRVANYGYTF. In DNA form, the CDR3 reads TGTGCCAGCAGCGACGTAAGGGTAGCTAACTATGGCTACACCTTC.

This clonotype has just a few counts. The V gene is TRBV11-3, the J gene TRBJ1-2; TRBD1 matches at 8 bases. The junction had 12 bases not matched to a gene; V was cut back by 8 bases and J by 4 bases. Germline V lookup: CDR1 SGHNT, CDR2 YENEEA. This CDR3 is 15 amino acids long. The CDR3 protein is CASRAGRGRLYGYTF. CDR3 nucleotides: TGTGCCAGCCGTGCGGGCAGGGGGCGACTCTATGGCTACACCTTC. The full variable domain, rest sourced from reference TRBV11-3 and TRBJ1-2, is EAGVVQSPRYKIIEKKQPVAFWCNPISGHNTLYWYLQNLGQGPELLIRYENEEAVDDSQLPKDRFSAERLKGVDSTLKIQPAELGDSAVYLCASRAGRGRLYGYTFGSGTRLTVV.